This TCR beta chain was found in a study of shared clonotypes between healthy human individuals. Study-level background: Each donor's CD4 naive and CD4 memory cells filled three plates apiece, CD8 naive two, and CD8 memory one. Study results and limitations: Between four donors, naive CD4 clonotypes were shared at a level of around 4.8%.

Profiled with immunoSEQ multiplex PCR; TCRdb holds only in-frame clones, not every one. The sample has millions of clones; 85% to 95% are singletons. On this clone: As yet, its antigen is unknown. At one end, the junction sequence differs from germline, possibly due to a read error.

Only Caucasian adults living in Nashville, Tennessee made up the donor group. Germline CDR1 and CDR2: SGHTA and FQGNSA. This CDR3 has 12 residues. The sequence derives from a man between 18 and 35 years old in good health. The J gene is TRBJ2-7, the V gene TRBV7-2; either TRBD1 or TRBD2 may supply D (6 bases each). Sequences were obtained from naive CD4+ T cells sorted from blood. Subset in this sample: CD45RA+ positively selected. The CDR3, as DNA: TGTGCCAGCAGCTTAGGGACGCCGGGGGCGGACTTC. Translating gives CASSLGTPGADF.